This T cell receptor (beta chain) is drawn from a study of a mutant IDH1 vaccine in newly diagnosed glioma. At the level of the study: Prior therapy was radiotherapy, temozolomide, or both; most received both. General observations from the study: Pseudoprogression apparently lacked any relation to changes in top peripheral T cell clonotypes. The occurrence of vaccine-induced immune responses was seen in over 85% of patients.

The CDR3 extends over 15 amino acids. J was trimmed by 7 bases and V by 0 bases; bases with no gene match: 7. Per germline, CDR1 GTSNPN and CDR2 SVGIG (reference sequence). Data came from immunoSEQ multiplex PCR; TCRdb stores just in-frame clones and leaves some out. The sample yields 50,000 or so clones, around nine tenths seen once. Time point specified: week 11, during vaccination. The study gave 300 ug of mutant IDH1 20-mer peptide per vaccine dose, with topical imiquimod. Worth noting for this clone: The target antigen is unknown.

This rearrangement joins TRBV30 to TRBJ2-7; 12 bases are shared with TRBD1. This sequence was found in a middle-aged man with glioma. The source was PBMCs, collected from a glioma patient whose treatment included an IDH1 peptide vaccine. CDR3 nucleotides: TGTGCCTGGAGTGTACTGGGGACAGGGGGCTGGGAGCAGTACTTC. It specifies CAWSVLGTGGWEQYF.